This record covers a single T cell receptor (beta chain). The antigen is not known. The sample originates from a study of vaccination effects on CD4 cells after COVID-19. Study context: Two doses of BNT162b2 or mRNA-1273 vaccine were administered to participants. The study's findings and limits: A shortage of convalescent patients and an absence of early post-infection timepoints characterized the study. Pronounced clonal contraction occurred in clones induced by infection and by vaccine late after vaccination.

In the ViraFEST assay, antigen-specific CD4+ clonotypes were identified by expansion after peptide-pool stimulation. When around nine days of culture had elapsed, CD4+ T cells were isolated. Prior SARS-CoV-2 infection was absent in the vaccine recipients, as shown by negative nucleocapsid antibodies. Measured with immunoSEQ multiplex PCR; TCRdb has only the in-frame clones, and not every one. The sample lists tens of thousands of clones, around 74% occurring once. Trimming shortened V by 0 bases and J by 5 bases, and 8 bases separated the two germline ends. CDR3 length: 13 residues. Germline-derived CDR1 and CDR2 are SGHRS and YFSETQ.

Material: CD4+ T cells from PBMCs cultured with HCoV-NL63 spike peptides, obtained before COVID-19 vaccination. This sequence was found in a human donor who received a COVID-19 vaccine. This rearrangement joins TRBV5-1 to TRBJ1-1; D is unclear. CDR3 DNA: TGCGCCAGCAGCTTGGGGACGGGGACTGAAGCTTTCTTT. Protein sequence: CASSLGTGTEAFF.